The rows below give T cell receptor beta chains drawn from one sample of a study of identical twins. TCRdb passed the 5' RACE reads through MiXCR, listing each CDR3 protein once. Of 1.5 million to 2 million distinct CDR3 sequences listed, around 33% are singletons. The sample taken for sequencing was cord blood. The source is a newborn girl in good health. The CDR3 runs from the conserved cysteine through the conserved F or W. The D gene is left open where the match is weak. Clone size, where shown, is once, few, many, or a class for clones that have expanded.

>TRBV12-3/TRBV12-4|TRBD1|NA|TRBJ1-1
TGTGCCAGCAGTTTAGTCCAGGGGACAGGGAGAACTTTCTTT
CASSLVQGTGRTFF
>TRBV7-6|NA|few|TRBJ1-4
TGTGCCAGCAGCTTTACAGGGTCCAATGAAAAACTGTTTTTT
CASSFTGSNEKLFF
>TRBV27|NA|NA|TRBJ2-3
TGTGCCAGCCCCTCAACAAACCCCCCAGATACGCAGTATTTT
CASPSTNPPDTQYF
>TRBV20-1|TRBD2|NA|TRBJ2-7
TGCAGTGCTAGGGTAGCGGGGGTCGTCGGATCCTACGAGCAGTACTTC
CSARVAGVVGSYEQYF
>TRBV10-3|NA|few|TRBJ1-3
TGTGCCATCAGTGACCTTTCAGGCTCTGGAAACACCATATATTTT
CAISDLSGSGNTIYF
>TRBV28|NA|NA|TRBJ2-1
TGTGCCAGCAGTTTCCCCGGCTTGTCCTCGGCTTTCTCCTACAATGAGCAGTTCTTC
CASSFPGLSSAFSYNEQFF
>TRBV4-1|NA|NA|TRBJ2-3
TGCGCCAGCAGCCACCGGCCGAACACAGATACGCAGTATTTT
CASSHRPNTDTQYF
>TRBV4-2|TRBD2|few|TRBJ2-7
TGTGCCAGCAGCCAAGCGACTAGCGGGAGGGCTTACAATGAGCAGTACTTC
CASSQATSGRAYNEQYF
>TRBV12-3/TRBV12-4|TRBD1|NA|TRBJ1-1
TGTGCCAGCAGTTTTTACCCTCAGGGGGCTTTTACTGAAGCTTTCTTT
CASSFYPQGAFTEAFF
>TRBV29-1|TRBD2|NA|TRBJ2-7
TGCAGCGTTGGGCGGGGGGCCTACAATGAGCAGTACTTC
CSVGRGAYNEQYF
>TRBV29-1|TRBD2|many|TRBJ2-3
TGCAGCGTTGATGGGCGGGGGACAGATACGCAGTATTTT
CSVDGRGTDTQYF
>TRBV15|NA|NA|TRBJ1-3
TGTGCCACCAGCACACACCTCTCTGGAAACACCATATATTTT
CATSTHLSGNTIYF
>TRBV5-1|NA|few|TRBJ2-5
TGCGCCAGCAGCAGGTCTAGCCTGCAGGAGACCCAGTACTTC
CASSRSSLQETQYF
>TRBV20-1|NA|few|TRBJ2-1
TGCAGTGCTCATAGAGGGGCTTACAATGAGCAGTTCTTC
CSAHRGAYNEQFF
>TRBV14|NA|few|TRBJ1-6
TGTGCCAGCACTGGGGGTTATAATTCACCCCTCCACTTT
CASTGGYNSPLHF
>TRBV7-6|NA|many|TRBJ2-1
TGTGCCAGCAGCCACCAACTAGGGTCCTACAATGAGCAGTTCTTC
CASSHQLGSYNEQFF
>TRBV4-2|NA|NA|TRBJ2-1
TGTGCCAGCAGCCAAGATCGATACTACAATGAGCAGTTCTTC
CASSQDRYYNEQFF
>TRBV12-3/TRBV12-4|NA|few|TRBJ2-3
TGTGCCAGCAGTTTTTGGTCAGATACGCAGTATTTT
CASSFWSDTQYF
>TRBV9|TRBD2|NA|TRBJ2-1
TGTGCCAGCAGCAGTACGATCGGGCTAGCGGGAGTAAATGAGCAGTTCTTC
CASSSTIGLAGVNEQFF
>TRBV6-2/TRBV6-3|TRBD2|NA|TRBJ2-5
TGTGCCAGCAGTTCCGGGACTAGCGGAGAGTACCAAGAGACCCAGTACTTC
CASSSGTSGEYQETQYF
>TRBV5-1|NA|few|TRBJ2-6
TGCGCCAGCAGGGAAACCAAGTTCACCCTCTCTGGGGCCAACGTCCTGACTTTC
CASRETKFTLSGANVLTF
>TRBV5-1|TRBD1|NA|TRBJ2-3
TGCGCCAGCAGCTTGTCTCTCGGGACAGGGACAGATACGCAGTATTTT
CASSLSLGTGTDTQYF
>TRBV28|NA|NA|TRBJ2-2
TGTGCCAGCAGTTTGCCCCAACAGGGCACCGGGGAGCTGTTTTTT
CASSLPQQGTGELFF
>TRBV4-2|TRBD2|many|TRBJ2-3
TGTGCCAGCAGCCAAGCGGGACTAGCGGGAGTAGATACGCAGTATTTT
CASSQAGLAGVDTQYF
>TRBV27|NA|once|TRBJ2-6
TGTGCCAGCAGTCGGCACAGGGTCTCTGGGGCCAACGTCCTGACTTTC
CASSRHRVSGANVLTF
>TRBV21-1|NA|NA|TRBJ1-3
NA
CASGQWAAGNTIYF
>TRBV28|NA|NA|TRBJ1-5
TGTGCCAGCACTAAACATAGGCGGTATAGCAATCAGCCCCAGCATTTT
CASTKHRRYSNQPQHF
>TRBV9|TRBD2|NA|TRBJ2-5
TGTGCCAGCAGTGGGGGGACTAGCGGAAACCAAGAGACCCAGTACTTC
CASSGGTSGNQETQYF
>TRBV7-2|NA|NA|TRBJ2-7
TGTGCCACCAAGGGGACCCTCAGCTCCTACGAGCAGTACTTC
CATKGTLSSYEQYF
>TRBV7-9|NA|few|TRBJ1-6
TGTGCCAGCAGCTTAGATTATACATATAATTCACCCCTCCACTTT
CASSLDYTYNSPLHF
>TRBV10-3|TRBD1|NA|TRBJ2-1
TGTGCCATCAGTTCAGTGAGTCGGTCCGGACAGGGCTACAATGAGCAGTTCTTC
CAISSVSRSGQGYNEQFF
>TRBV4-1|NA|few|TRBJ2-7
TGCGCCAGCAGCCCCGATTTACTGGGGGCGATAGGCCCCGAGGGTTACGAGCAGTACTTC
CASSPDLLGAIGPEGYEQYF
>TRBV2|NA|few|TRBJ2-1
TGTGCCAGCATCGGGGCTACCGGGACGGGTGAGCAGTTCTTC
CASIGATGTGEQFF
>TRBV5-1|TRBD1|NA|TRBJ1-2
TGCGCCAGCAGCTTGCGAACAGGGGAGTATGGCTACACCTTC
CASSLRTGEYGYTF
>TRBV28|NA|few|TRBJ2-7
TGTGCCAGCAGTTCCCCTTCGCCTCCCGAGCAGTACTTC
CASSSPSPPEQYF
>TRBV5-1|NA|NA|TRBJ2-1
TGCGCCAGCAGCTTGGAGGTCAGGGAGCAGTTCTTC
CASSLEVREQFF
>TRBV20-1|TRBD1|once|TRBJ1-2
TGCAGTGCGCTGCCCTACAGGGGGCGTAGGGGCTACACCTTC
CSALPYRGRRGYTF
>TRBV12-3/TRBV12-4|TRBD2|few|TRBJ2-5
TGTGCCAGCAGTCCTAGCGGGAGGATAGGAGAGACCCAGTACTTC
CASSPSGRIGETQYF
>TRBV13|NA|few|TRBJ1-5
TGTGCCAGCAGCAAGGGGCTTAGCAATCAGCCCCAGCATTTT
CASSKGLSNQPQHF
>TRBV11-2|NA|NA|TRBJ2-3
TGTGCCAGCAGCCCCCATCGGGTGGGGGTGACAGATACGCAGTATTTT
CASSPHRVGVTDTQYF
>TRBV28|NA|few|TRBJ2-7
TGTGCCAGCAGTTTAACCCCATACTCTAGGGGAGGCGAGCAGTACTTC
CASSLTPYSRGGEQYF
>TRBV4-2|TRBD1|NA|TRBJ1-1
TGTGCCAGCAGCCAAGAATTTGGACAGGCAACTGAAGCTTTCTTT
CASSQEFGQATEAFF
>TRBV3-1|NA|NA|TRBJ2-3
TGTGCCAGCAGCCAATCTTCGACTGCCTTCACAGATACGCAGTATTTT
CASSQSSTAFTDTQYF
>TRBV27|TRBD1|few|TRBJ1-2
TGTGCCAGCAGTGGCGGGACAGGGAGGAACTATGGCTACACCTTC
CASSGGTGRNYGYTF
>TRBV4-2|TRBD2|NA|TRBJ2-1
TGTGCCAGCAGCCCCTCACGGGGACTAGCGGGAGAAGGCTACAATGAGCAGTTCTTC
CASSPSRGLAGEGYNEQFF
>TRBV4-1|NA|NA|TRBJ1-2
TGCTCCAGCAGCCAAGATACAGTCTATGGCTACACCTTC
CSSSQDTVYGYTF
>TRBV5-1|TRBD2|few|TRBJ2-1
TGCGCCAGCAGCAGCGCCAGCGGGATCTCCTACAATGAGCAGTTCTTC
CASSSASGISYNEQFF
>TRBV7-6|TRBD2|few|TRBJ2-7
TGTGCCAGCAGCTCACTAGCGGGAGGGGTCCACGAGCAGTACTTC
CASSSLAGGVHEQYF
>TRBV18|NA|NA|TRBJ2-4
TGTGCCAGCTCACCAGGGTCGCGGAACATTCAGTACTTC
CASSPGSRNIQYF
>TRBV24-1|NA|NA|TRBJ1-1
TGTGCCACCCCCGGGGGGATCCTGAACACTGAAGCTTTCTTT
CATPGGILNTEAFF
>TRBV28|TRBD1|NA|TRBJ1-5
TGTGCCAGCAGTTTCCAGGACAGGGACAATCAGCCCCAGCATTTT
CASSFQDRDNQPQHF
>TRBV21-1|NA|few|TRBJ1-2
TGTGCCAGCAGCAAAGAAAGGGACAGGGGTTTTTATGGCTACACCTTC
CASSKERDRGFYGYTF
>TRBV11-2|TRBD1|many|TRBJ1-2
TGTGCCAGCAGCCCCGGGACAGGGATTGGCTACACCTTC
CASSPGTGIGYTF
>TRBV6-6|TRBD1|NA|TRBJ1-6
TGTGCCAGCAGTTACACAGGGGAAACCTATAATTCACCCCTCCACTTT
CASSYTGETYNSPLHF
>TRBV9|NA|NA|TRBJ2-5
TGTGCCAGCAGCGTTCTAACCGGAGAGACCCAGTACTTC
CASSVLTGETQYF